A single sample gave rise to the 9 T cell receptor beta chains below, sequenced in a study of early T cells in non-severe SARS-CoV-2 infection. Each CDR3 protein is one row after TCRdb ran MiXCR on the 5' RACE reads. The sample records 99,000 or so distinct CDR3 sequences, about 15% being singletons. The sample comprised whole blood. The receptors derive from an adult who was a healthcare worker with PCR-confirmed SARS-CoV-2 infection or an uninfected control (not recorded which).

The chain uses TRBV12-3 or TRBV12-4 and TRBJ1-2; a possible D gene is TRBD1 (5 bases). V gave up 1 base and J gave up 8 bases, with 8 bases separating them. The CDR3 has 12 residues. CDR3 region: CASSLVGEGYTF. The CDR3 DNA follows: TGTGCCAGCAGTTTAGTAGGGGAGGGCTACACCTTC.

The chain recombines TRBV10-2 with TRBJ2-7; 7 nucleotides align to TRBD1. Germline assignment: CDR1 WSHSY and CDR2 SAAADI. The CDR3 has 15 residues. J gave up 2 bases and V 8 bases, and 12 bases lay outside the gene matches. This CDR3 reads CASAAITGDPYEQYF. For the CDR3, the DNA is TGCGCCAGCGCGGCTATTACAGGGGACCCCTACGAGCAGTACTTC.

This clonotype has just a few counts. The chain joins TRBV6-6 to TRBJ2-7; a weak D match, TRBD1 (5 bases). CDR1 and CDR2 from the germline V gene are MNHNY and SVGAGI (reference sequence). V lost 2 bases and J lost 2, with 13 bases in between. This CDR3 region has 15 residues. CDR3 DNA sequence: TGTGCCAGCAGTTACCCGGCAGGGTACACCTACGAGCAGTACTTC. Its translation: CASSYPAGYTYEQYF.

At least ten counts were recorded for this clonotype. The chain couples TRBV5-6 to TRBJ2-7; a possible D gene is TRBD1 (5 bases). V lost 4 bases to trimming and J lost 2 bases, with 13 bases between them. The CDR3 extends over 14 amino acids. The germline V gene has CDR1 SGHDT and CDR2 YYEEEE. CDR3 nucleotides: TGTGCCAGCAGCGATAGTGGACAAACCTACGAGCAGTACTTC. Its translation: CASSDSGQTYEQYF.

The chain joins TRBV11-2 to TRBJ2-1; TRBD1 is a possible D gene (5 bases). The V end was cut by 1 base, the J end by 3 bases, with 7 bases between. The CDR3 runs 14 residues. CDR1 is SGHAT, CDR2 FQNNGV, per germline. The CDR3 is CASSLVDSYNEQFF. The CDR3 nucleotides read TGTGCCAGCAGCTTAGTCGACAGCTACAATGAGCAGTTCTTC.

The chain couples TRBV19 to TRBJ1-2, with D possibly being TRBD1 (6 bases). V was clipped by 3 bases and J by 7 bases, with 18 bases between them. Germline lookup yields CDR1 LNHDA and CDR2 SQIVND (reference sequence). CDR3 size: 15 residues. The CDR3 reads CASSMATSGTSGYTF. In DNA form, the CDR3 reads TGTGCCAGTAGTATGGCCACCTCCGGGACATCTGGCTACACCTTC. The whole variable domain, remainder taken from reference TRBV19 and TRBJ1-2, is DGGITQSPKYLFRKEGQNVTLSCEQNLNHDAMYWYRQDPGQGLRLIYYSQIVNDFQKGDIAEGYSVSREKKESFPLTVTSAQKNPTAFYLCASSMATSGTSGYTFGSGTRLTVV.

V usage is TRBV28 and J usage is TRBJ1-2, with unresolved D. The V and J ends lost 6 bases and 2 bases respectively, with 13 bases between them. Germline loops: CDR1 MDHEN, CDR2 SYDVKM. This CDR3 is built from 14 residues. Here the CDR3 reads CASRSTFLNYGYTF. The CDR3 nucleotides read TGTGCCAGCAGAAGCACCTTTTTAAACTATGGCTACACCTTC.

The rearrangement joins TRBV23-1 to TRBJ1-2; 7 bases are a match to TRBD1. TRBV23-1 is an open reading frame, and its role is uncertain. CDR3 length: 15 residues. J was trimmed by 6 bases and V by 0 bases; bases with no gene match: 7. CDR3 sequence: CASSQSVTGNDGYTF. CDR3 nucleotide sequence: TGCGCCAGCAGTCAATCCGTGACAGGGAACGATGGCTACACCTTC.

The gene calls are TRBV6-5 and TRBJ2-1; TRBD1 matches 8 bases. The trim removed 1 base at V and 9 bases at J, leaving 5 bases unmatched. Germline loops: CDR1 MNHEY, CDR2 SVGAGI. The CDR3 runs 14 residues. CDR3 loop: CASSYLAGGSEQFF. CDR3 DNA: TGTGCCAGCAGTTACTTGGCAGGGGGCAGTGAGCAGTTCTTC.